These 24 T cell receptor beta chains were sequenced from one sample in a study of blood T cell repertoires in COVID-19. Assay: immunoSEQ multiplex PCR; the TCRdb copy retains only in-frame clones and omits some. The table lists 200,000 to 300,000 clones, roughly 90% of them singletons. The source material was peripheral blood. The source of these receptors is a man aged 60 to 75 who had recovered from COVID-19.

The chain combines TRBV11-3 with TRBJ1-1; 8 bases match TRBD1. Germline V gene data show CDR1 as SGHNT and CDR2 as YENEEA. V was clipped by 6 bases and J by 7 bases; unmatched bases: 22. The CDR3 is 18 amino acids. For the CDR3, the DNA is TGTGCCAGCAGACATTATAGGGGGCGGGACAGGTATCCTCATGAAGCTTTCTTT. Translated, it gives CASRHYRGRDRYPHEAFF.

CDR3 bases: TGTGCCAGCAGTGCCTCTCATACAGGAGATCAGCCCCAGCATTTT. Protein product: CASSASHTGDQPQHF. J is TRBJ1-5 and V is TRBV6-4, with D maybe TRBD1 (5 bases). V lost 4 bases and J lost 5, with 15 bases in between. CDR3 length: 15 amino acids. The germline gives CDR1 MRHNA, CDR2 SNTAGT.

V and J are TRBV30 and TRBJ2-5; no clear D. Trimming cost V 0 bases and J 9 bases, with 14 bases left between them. This CDR3 region has 13 residues. Germline V gives CDR1 GTSNPN, CDR2 SVGIG (reference sequence). CDR3 sequence (DNA): TGTGCCTGGAGTGTTGGTTTCCGCTGGCCCCAGTACTTC. Translating it yields CAWSVGFRWPQYF. The entire variable domain, with the rest obtained from reference TRBV30 and TRBJ2-5, is as follows: SQTIHQWPATLVQPVGSPLSLECTVEGTSNPNLYWYRQAAGRGLQLLFYSVGIGQISSEVPQNLSASRPQDRQFILSSKKLLLSDSGFYLCAWSVGFRWPQYFGPGTRLLVL.

This clone came up once. The J gene is TRBJ2-7, the V gene TRBV5-5; TRBD2 might be the D (6 bases). The V gene's germline CDR1 is SGHKS and CDR2 YYEKEE (reference sequence). Deletions cut 1 base from V and 4 bases from J, with 12 bases between. The CDR3 covers 14 residues. This CDR3 is CASSLSEGGYEQYF. CDR3 sequence (DNA): TGTGCCAGCAGCTTGTCGGAGGGCGGATACGAGCAGTACTTC. The entire variable domain, with the rest obtained from reference TRBV5-5 and TRBJ2-7, is as follows: DAGVTQSPTHLIKTRGQQVTLRCSPISGHKSVSWYQQVLGQGPQFIFQYYEKEERGRGNFPDRFSARQFPNYSSELNVNALLLGDSALYLCASSLSEGGYEQYFGPGTRLTVT.

This clone was recorded only once. The chain employs TRBV19 and TRBJ2-3, with TRBD2 matching 8 bases. The length of the CDR3 is 15 residues. Trimming removed 5 bases from V and 2 bases from J; junction bases left unmatched: 6. Germline loops: CDR1 LNHDA, CDR2 SQIVND (reference sequence). The CDR3 DNA reads TGTGCCAGTAGTTCGGCGGGGGGACCCACAGATACGCAGTATTTT. It codes for CASSSAGGPTDTQYF. The full variable domain, rest sourced from reference TRBV19 and TRBJ2-3, is DGGITQSPKYLFRKEGQNVTLSCEQNLNHDAMYWYRQDPGQGLRLIYYSQIVNDFQKGDIAEGYSVSREKKESFPLTVTSAQKNPTAFYLCASSSAGGPTDTQYFGPGTRLTVL.

The rearrangement uses TRBV14 and TRBJ2-7; the D gene is possibly TRBD1 (6 bases). Per the germline V gene, CDR1 is SGHDN and CDR2 is FVKESK. Trimming cost V 4 bases and J 7 bases, with 14 bases left between them. The CDR3 length is 13 residues. CDR3 nucleotides: TGTGCCAGCAGCCGGTCATCCGGGACAGAGCAGTACTTC. As protein: CASSRSSGTEQYF.

The gene calls are TRBV5-1 and TRBJ1-1, with TRBD1 identical over 12 bases. Trimming took 4 bases from V and 5 from J; bases not matched to a gene: 9. Germline V gene sequence: CDR1 SGHRS, CDR2 YFSETQ. The CDR3 has 16 amino acids. The CDR3 reads CASSPGTGGVYTEAFF. CDR3 in DNA: TGCGCCAGCAGCCCAGGGACAGGGGGCGTGTATACTGAAGCTTTCTTT. The complete variable domain, with remaining parts taken from reference TRBV5-1 and TRBJ1-1, reads KAGVTQTPRYLIKTRGQQVTLSCSPISGHRSVSWYQQTPGQGLQFLFEYFSETQRNKGNFPGRFSGRQFSNSRSEMNVSTLELGDSALYLCASSPGTGGVYTEAFFGQGTRLTVV.

This chain uses TRBV5-1 with TRBJ1-4; D is uncertain. Germline V gene data show CDR1 as SGHRS and CDR2 as YFSETQ. V lost 2 bases and J 0 bases, leaving 5 bases between the germline ends. This CDR3 has 14 amino acids. The DNA of the CDR3 is TGCGCCAGCAGCTTCACATCAACTAATGAAAAACTGTTTTTT. Translated, it gives CASSFTSTNEKLFF.

This rearrangement joins TRBV5-1 to TRBJ1-1, with 7 bases aligning to TRBD1. CDR1 and CDR2 (germline): SGHRS, YFSETQ. V lost 5 bases and J lost 0; bases outside the gene matches: 4. This CDR3 spans 14 amino acids. CDR3 region: CASSYDRVNTEAFF. The CDR3 nucleotides read TGCGCCAGCAGTTACGACAGGGTGAACACTGAAGCTTTCTTT.

The chain carries TRBV7-2 and TRBJ2-1; the match to TRBD2 covers 11 bases. The CDR3 runs to 15 residues. The trim removed 5 bases at V and 7 bases at J, leaving 7 bases unmatched. Germline-derived CDR1 and CDR2 are SGHTA and FQGNSA. CDR3 protein: CASSSSGGAWNEQFF. CDR3 nucleotide sequence: TGTGCCAGCAGCAGTAGCGGGGGGGCGTGGAATGAGCAGTTCTTC. The variable domain in full, completed from reference TRBV7-2 and TRBJ2-1, reads GAGVSQSPSNKVTEKGKDVELRCDPISGHTALYWYRQSLGQGLEFLIYFQGNSAPDKSGLPSDRFSAERTGGSVSTLTIQRTQQEDSAVYLCASSSSGGAWNEQFFGPGTRLTVL.

V and J are TRBV5-1 and TRBJ2-7; 10 bases map to TRBD1. V shed 0 bases and J 4 bases; nucleotides not matched to a gene: 4. The CDR3 totals 15 residues. Germline CDR1 is SGHRS and CDR2 is YFSETQ. The chain's CDR3 is CASSLGGQGRYEQYF. CDR3 in DNA: TGCGCCAGCAGCTTGGGGGGACAGGGGAGGTACGAGCAGTACTTC.

V and J are TRBV12-3 or TRBV12-4 and TRBJ2-2; D gene uncertain. The germline V and J ends were trimmed by 3 bases and 11 bases, with 7 bases remaining between them. The CDR3 spans 11 residues. CDR3 residues: CASSLKRELFF. CDR3 sequence (DNA): TGTGCCAGCAGTTTGAAGCGAGAGCTGTTTTTT.

The chain recombines TRBV6-1 with TRBJ2-5; D might be TRBD1 (7 bases). This CDR3 region has 17 residues. Germline CDR1 MNHNS, CDR2 SASEGT. V lost 3 bases and J lost 4, with 21 bases in between. CDR3 loop: CASSENRVTRGPETQYF. The CDR3 DNA follows: TGTGCCAGCAGTGAGAACCGAGTGACTAGGGGGCCAGAGACCCAGTACTTC.

The chain joins TRBV7-8 to TRBJ1-5; TRBD1 aligns across 10 bases. The J segment lost 6 bases and the V segment lost 4 bases, leaving 3 bases of the junction unmatched. The germline CDR1 and CDR2 sequences are SGHVS and FQNEAQ. The CDR3 is 14 residues long. The chain's CDR3 is CASSSDRGVQPQHF. DNA for the CDR3: TGTGCCAGCAGCTCGGACAGGGGGGTTCAGCCCCAGCATTTT.

This clone was seen more than once but under ten times. The J gene is TRBJ1-3, the V gene TRBV7-2, with TRBD1 matching 9 bases. Germline loops: CDR1 SGHTA, CDR2 FQGNSA. V was pared by 4 bases and J by 8 bases, with 3 bases of the junction left unmatched. The CDR3 loop spans 13 amino acids. CDR3 loop: CASSYDRGYTIYF. CDR3 DNA sequence: TGTGCCAGCAGCTACGACAGGGGGTACACCATATATTTT. The full variable domain, completed using reference TRBV7-2 and TRBJ1-3, is GAGVSQSPSNKVTEKGKDVELRCDPISGHTALYWYRQSLGQGLEFLIYFQGNSAPDKSGLPSDRFSAERTGGSVSTLTIQRTQQEDSAVYLCASSYDRGYTIYFGEGSWLTVV.

The chain has TRBV5-1 and TRBJ2-1; tentatively, D is TRBD2 (5 bases). The CDR3 contains 14 residues. Deletions cut 1 base from V and 6 bases from J, with 11 bases between. CDR1 and CDR2 from the germline V gene are SGHRS and YFSETQ. CDR3 sequence: CASSLTAGLNEQFF. The DNA for the CDR3 is TGCGCCAGCAGCTTGACGGCGGGCCTCAATGAGCAGTTCTTC.

This rearrangement joins TRBV27 to TRBJ1-1; the D gene is possibly TRBD1 (5 bases). Trimming left V 3 bases short and J 6 bases short, with 23 bases between. The germline gives CDR1 MNHEY, CDR2 SMNVEV (reference sequence). The CDR3 consists of 17 residues. This CDR3 reads CASSLDPGRGGSPEAFF. In DNA, the CDR3 is TGTGCCAGCAGTTTGGACCCGGGACGGGGAGGTTCCCCTGAAGCTTTCTTT.

V gene TRBV11-2 combines with J gene TRBJ1-2; unclear D gene. Trimming pared 3 bases from V and 4 bases from J, leaving 9 bases between. Germline V gives CDR1 SGHAT, CDR2 FQNNGV. This CDR3 region has 13 residues. Written as DNA, the CDR3 is TGTGCCAGCAGCTTGGCTTCTGTCTATGGCTACACCTTC. Translating it yields CASSLASVYGYTF.

V and J are TRBV20-1 and TRBJ2-7; TRBD1 matches 10 bases. The CDR3 covers 15 residues. Germline V gene data show CDR1 as DFQATT and CDR2 as SNEGSKA (reference sequence). The J segment lost 1 base and the V segment lost 6 bases, leaving 9 bases of the junction unmatched. CDR3 sequence: CSASSGTGASYEQYV. DNA of the CDR3: TGCAGTGCCAGTTCCGGGACAGGGGCTTCCTACGAGCAGTACGTC.

The chain is built from TRBV5-1 and TRBJ1-1; unclear D gene. The germline CDR1 and CDR2 sequences are SGHRS and YFSETQ. The CDR3 is 15 residues long. The germline V and J ends were trimmed by 1 base and 4 bases, with 14 bases remaining between them. This CDR3 is CASSLLRGIGTEAFF. For the CDR3, the DNA is TGCGCCAGCAGCTTGTTAAGAGGGATAGGCACTGAAGCTTTCTTT.

V gene TRBV5-1 combines with J gene TRBJ2-7, with 7 bases aligning to TRBD1. V was pared by 0 bases and J by 5 bases, with 5 bases of the junction left unmatched. The V gene's germline CDR1 is SGHRS and CDR2 YFSETQ. The CDR3 extends over 14 amino acids. Written as DNA, the CDR3 is TGCGCCAGCAGCTTGGAACAGGGGCTCCACGAGCAGTACTTC. Its translation: CASSLEQGLHEQYF.

This clone was observed once. The chain has TRBV15 and TRBJ2-5; no reliable D call. This CDR3 has 12 residues. Germline V lookup: CDR1 LNHNV, CDR2 YYDKDF (reference sequence). V was trimmed by 3 bases and J by 7 bases, leaving 9 bases between them. CDR3 amino acids: CATSSGPPTQYF. The CDR3, as DNA: TGTGCCACCAGCAGTGGGCCTCCGACCCAGTACTTC.

The V and J genes are TRBV3-1 (or the pseudogene TRBV3-2) and TRBJ1-2; tentative D call: TRBD1 (5 bases). The V gene's germline CDR1 is LGHDT and CDR2 YNNKEL (reference sequence). Trimming stripped 0 bases from V and 7 bases from J, with 12 bases between. CDR3 length: 14 amino acids. CDR3 residues: CASSQDGGAGGYTF. CDR3 in DNA: TGTGCCAGCAGCCAAGACGGAGGGGCGGGTGGCTACACCTTC.

The V and J genes are TRBV21-1 and TRBJ1-5. TRBV21-1 is designated a pseudogene. This CDR3 is built from 11 residues. DNA of the CDR3: TGTGCCAGCAGCACCGATCAGCCCCAGCATTTT. Encoded protein: CASSTDQPQHF.